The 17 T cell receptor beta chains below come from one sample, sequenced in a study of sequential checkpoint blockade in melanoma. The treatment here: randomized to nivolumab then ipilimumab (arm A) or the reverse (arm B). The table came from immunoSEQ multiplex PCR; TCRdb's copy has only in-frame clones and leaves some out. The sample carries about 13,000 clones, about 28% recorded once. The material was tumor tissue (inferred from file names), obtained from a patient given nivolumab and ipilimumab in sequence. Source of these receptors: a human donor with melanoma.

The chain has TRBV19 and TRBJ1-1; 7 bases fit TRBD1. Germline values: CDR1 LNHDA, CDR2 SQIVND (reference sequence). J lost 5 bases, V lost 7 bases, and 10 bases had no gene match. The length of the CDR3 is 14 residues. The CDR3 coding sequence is TGTGCCAGTATGAGAAACAGGGGAGGAACTGAAGCTTTCTTT. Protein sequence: CASMRNRGGTEAFF.

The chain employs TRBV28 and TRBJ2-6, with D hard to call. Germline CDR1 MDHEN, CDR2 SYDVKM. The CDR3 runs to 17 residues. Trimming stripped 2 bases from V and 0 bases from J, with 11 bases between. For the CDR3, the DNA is TGTGCCAGCAGTTTAATAGAAGGCCCCTCTGGGGCCAACGTCCTGACTTTC. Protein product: CASSLIEGPSGANVLTF.

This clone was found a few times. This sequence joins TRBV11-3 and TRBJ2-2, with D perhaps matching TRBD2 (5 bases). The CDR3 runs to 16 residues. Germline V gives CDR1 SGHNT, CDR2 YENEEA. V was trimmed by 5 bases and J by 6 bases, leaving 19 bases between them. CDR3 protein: CASSPPSRGASGELFF. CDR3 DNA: TGTGCCAGCAGCCCGCCGTCCCGGGGAGCGTCCGGGGAGCTGTTTTTT.

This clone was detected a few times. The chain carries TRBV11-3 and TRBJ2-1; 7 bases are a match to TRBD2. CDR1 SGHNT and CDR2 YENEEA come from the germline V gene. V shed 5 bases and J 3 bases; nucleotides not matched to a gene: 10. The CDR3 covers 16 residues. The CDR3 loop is CASSLGGDRFYNEQFF. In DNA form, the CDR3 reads TGTGCCAGCAGCCTGGGGGGGGACCGCTTCTACAATGAGCAGTTCTTC.

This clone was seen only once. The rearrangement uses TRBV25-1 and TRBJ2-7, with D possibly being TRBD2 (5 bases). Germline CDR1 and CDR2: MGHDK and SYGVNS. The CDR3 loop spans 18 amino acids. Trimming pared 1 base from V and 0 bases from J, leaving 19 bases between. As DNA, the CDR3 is TGTGCCAGCAGTGAATGGGAACAGCGGCCTACTAGCTCCTACGAGCAGTACTTC. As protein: CASSEWEQRPTSSYEQYF.

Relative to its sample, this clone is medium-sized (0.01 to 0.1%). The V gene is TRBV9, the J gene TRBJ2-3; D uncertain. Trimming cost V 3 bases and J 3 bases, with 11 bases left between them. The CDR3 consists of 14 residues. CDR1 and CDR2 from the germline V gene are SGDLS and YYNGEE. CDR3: CASSASTRTDTQYF. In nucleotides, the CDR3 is TGTGCCAGCAGCGCTAGTACCCGTACAGATACGCAGTATTTT. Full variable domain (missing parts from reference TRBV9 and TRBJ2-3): DSGVTQTPKHLITATGQRVTLRCSPRSGDLSVYWYQQSLDQGLQFLIQYYNGEERAKGNILERFSAQQFPDLHSELNLSSLELGDSALYFCASSASTRTDTQYFGPGTRLTVL.

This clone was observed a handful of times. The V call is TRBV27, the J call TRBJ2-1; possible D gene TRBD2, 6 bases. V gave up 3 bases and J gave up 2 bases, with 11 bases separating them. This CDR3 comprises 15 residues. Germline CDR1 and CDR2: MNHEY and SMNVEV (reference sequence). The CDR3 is CASSFGSSAYNEQFF. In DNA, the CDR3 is TGTGCCAGCAGTTTCGGGTCTAGCGCCTACAATGAGCAGTTCTTC.

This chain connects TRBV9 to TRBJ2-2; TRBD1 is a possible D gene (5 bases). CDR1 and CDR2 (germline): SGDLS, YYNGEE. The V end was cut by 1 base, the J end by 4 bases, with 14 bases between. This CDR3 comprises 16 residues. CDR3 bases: TGTGCCAGCAGCGTAAGGCAGGGATCGGGCACCGGGGAGCTGTTTTTT. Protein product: CASSVRQGSGTGELFF.

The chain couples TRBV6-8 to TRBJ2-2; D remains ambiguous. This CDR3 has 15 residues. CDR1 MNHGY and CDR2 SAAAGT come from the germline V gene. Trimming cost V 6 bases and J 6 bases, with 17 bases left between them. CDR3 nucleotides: TGTGCCAGCAGCCTCGGGCTTCTTGAACCCGGGGAGCTGTTTTTT. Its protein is CASSLGLLEPGELFF.

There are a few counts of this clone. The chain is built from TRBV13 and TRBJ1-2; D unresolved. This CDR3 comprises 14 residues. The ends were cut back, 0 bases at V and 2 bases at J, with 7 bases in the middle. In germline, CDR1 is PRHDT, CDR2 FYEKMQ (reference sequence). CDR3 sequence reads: CASSLGGVNYGYTF. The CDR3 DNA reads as TGTGCCAGCAGCTTAGGCGGGGTCAACTATGGCTACACCTTC.

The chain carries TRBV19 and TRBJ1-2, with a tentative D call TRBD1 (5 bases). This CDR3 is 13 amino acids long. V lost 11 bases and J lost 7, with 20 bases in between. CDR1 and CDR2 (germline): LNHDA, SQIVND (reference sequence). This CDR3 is CACGRGALTGYTF. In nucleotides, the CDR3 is TGTGCCTGCGGCCGAGGGGCGCTTACTGGCTACACCTTC.

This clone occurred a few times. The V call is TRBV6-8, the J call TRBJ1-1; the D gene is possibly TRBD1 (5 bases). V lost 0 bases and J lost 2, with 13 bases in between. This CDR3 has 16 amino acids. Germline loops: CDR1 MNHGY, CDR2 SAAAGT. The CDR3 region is CASSYSISRVNTEAFF. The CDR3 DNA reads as TGTGCCAGCAGTTACTCGATTTCCAGGGTAAACACTGAAGCTTTCTTT.

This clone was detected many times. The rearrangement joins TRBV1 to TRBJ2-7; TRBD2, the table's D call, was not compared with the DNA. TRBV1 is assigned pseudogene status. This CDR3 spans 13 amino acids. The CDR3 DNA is TGCGCCAGCAGCCAAGATGAGGGTTACGAGCAGTACTTC. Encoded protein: CASSQDEGYEQYF.

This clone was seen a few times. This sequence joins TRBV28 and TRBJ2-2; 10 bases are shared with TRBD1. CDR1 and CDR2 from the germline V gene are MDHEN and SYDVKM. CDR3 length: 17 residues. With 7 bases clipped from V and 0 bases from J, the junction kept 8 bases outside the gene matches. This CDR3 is CASTKGTGATNTGELFF. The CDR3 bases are TGTGCCAGCACTAAAGGGACAGGGGCTACGAACACCGGGGAGCTGTTTTTT.

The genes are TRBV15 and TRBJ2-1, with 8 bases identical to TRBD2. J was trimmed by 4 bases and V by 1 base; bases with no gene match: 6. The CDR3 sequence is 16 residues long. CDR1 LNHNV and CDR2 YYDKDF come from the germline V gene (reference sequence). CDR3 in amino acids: CATSRGPSGPYNEQFF. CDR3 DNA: TGTGCCACCAGCAGAGGGCCTAGCGGGCCTTACAATGAGCAGTTCTTC.

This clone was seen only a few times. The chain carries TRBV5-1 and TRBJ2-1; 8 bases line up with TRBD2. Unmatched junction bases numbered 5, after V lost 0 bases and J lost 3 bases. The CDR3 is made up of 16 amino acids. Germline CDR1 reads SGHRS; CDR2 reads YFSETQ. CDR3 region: CASSLGGTSFYNEQFF. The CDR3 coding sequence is TGCGCCAGCAGCTTGGGTGGGACTAGTTTCTACAATGAGCAGTTCTTC. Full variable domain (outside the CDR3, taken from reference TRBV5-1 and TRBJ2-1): KAGVTQTPRYLIKTRGQQVTLSCSPISGHRSVSWYQQTPGQGLQFLFEYFSETQRNKGNFPGRFSGRQFSNSRSEMNVSTLELGDSALYLCASSLGGTSFYNEQFFGPGTRLTVL.

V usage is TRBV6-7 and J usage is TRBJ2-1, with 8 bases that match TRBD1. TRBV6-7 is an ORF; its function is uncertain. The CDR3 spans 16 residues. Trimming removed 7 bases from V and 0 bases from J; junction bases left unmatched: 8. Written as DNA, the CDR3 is TGTGCCAGCACCACACAGGGGGGTGGCTCCTACAATGAGCAGTTCTTC. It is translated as CASTTQGGGSYNEQFF.